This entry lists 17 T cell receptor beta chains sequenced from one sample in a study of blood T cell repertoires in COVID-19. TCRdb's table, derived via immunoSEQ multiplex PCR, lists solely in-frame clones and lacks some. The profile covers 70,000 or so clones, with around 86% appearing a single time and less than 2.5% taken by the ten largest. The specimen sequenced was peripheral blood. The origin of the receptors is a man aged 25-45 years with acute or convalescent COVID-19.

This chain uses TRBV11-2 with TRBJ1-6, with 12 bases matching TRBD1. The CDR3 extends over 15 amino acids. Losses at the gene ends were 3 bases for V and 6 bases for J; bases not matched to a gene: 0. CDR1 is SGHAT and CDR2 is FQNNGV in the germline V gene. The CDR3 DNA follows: TGTGCCAGCAGCTTGGGACAGGGGGCTAATTCACCCCTCCACTTT. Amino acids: CASSLGQGANSPLHF.

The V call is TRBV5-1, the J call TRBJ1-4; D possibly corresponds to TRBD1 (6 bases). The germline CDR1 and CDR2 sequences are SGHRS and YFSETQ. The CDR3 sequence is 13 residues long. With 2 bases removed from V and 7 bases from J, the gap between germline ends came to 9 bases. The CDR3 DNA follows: TGCGCCAGCAGCTTCGGACAGAGTGAAAAACTGTTTTTT. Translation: CASSFGQSEKLFF.

The CDR3 loop is CASSQVGRGETQYF. The CDR3 DNA is TGTGCCAGCAGCCAGGTAGGCCGGGGAGAGACCCAGTACTTC. The rearrangement joins TRBV4-2 to TRBJ2-5; TRBD2 is a possible D gene (5 bases). Looked up from germline, CDR1 is LGHNA and CDR2 is YNFKEQ. The CDR3 has 14 amino acids. V gave up 3 bases and J gave up 4 bases, with 12 bases separating them.

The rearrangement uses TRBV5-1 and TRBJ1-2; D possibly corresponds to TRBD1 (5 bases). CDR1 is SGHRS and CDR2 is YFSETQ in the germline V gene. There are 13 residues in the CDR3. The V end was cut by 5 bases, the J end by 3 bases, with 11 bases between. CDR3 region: CASRIGQDYGYTF. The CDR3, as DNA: TGCGCCAGCAGAATAGGACAAGACTATGGCTACACCTTC.

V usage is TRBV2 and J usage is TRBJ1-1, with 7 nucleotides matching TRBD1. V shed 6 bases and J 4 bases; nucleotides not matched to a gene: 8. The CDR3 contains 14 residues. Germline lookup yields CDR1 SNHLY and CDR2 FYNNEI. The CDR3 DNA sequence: TGTGCCAGCAGGAGCCCGACAGGGAGCACTGAAGCTTTCTTT. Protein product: CASRSPTGSTEAFF. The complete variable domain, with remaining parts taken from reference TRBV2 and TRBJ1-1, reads EPEVTQTPSHQVTQMGQEVILRCVPISNHLYFYWYRQILGQKVEFLVSFYNNEISEKSEIFDDQFSVERPDGSNFTLKIRSTKLEDSAMYFCASRSPTGSTEAFFGQGTRLTVV.

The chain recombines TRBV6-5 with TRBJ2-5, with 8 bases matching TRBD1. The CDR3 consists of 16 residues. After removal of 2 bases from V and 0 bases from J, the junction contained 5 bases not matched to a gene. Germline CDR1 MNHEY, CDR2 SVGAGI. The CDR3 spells CASSYDGTGYQETQYF. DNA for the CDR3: TGTGCCAGCAGTTACGACGGGACAGGCTACCAAGAGACCCAGTACTTC.

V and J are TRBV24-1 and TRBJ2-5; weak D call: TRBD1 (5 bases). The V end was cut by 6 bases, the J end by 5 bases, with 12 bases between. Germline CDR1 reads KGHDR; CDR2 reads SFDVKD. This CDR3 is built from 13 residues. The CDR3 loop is CATSKSGRETQYF. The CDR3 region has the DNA TGTGCCACCAGTAAGTCAGGGCGGGAGACCCAGTACTTC.

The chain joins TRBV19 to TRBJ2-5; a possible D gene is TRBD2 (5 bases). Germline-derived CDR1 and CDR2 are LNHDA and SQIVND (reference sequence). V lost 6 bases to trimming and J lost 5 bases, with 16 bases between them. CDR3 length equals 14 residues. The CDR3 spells CASRDFSRGETQYF. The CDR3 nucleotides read TGTGCCAGTAGAGACTTCTCAAGAGGGGAGACCCAGTACTTC.

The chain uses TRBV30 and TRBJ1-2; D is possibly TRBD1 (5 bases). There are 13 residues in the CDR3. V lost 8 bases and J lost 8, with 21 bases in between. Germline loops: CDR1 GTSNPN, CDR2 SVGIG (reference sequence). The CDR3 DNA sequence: TGTGCCGCCCAGCCTGTAACAGGATTGGGCTACACCTTC. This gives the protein CAAQPVTGLGYTF. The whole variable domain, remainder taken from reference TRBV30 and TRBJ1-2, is SQTIHQWPATLVQPVGSPLSLECTVEGTSNPNLYWYRQAAGRGLQLLFYSVGIGQISSEVPQNLSASRPQDRQFILSSKKLLLSDSGFYLCAAQPVTGLGYTFGSGTRLTVV.

CDR3 nucleotide sequence: TGTGCCAGCAGTGCCTCCGGGACAGGGAGTGGGGCCAACGTCCTGACTTTC. It is translated as CASSASGTGSGANVLTF. V is TRBV27 and J is TRBJ2-6, with 9 bases matching TRBD1. Looked up from germline, CDR1 is MNHEY and CDR2 is SMNVEV (reference sequence). V shed 5 bases and J 3 bases; nucleotides not matched to a gene: 8. The CDR3 is 17 amino acids.

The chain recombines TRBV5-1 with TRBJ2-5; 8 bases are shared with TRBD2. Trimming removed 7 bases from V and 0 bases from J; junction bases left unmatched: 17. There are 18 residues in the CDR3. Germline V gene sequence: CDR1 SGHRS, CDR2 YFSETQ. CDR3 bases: TGCGCCAGCCGTGGAGGACCTTCAAGCGGGGGACACCAAGAGACCCAGTACTTC. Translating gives CASRGGPSSGGHQETQYF.

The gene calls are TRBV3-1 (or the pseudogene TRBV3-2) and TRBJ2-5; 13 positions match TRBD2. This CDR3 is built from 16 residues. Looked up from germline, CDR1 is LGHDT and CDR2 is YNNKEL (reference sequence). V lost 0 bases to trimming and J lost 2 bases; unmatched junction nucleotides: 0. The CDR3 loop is CASSQELAGGQETQYF. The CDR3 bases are TGTGCCAGCAGCCAAGAACTAGCGGGAGGGCAAGAGACCCAGTACTTC.

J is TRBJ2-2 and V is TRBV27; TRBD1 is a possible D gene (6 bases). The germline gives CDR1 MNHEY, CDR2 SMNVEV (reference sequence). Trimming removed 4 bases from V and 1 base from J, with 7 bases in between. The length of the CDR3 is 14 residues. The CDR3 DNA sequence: TGTGCCAGCAGTTGGGGGCAGAACACCGGGGAGCTGTTTTTT. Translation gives CASSWGQNTGELFF.

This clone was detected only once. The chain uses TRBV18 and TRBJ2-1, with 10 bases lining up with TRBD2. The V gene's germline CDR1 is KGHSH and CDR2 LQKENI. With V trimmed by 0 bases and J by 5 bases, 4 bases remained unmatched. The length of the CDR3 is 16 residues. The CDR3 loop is CASSPPPSGRDNEQFF. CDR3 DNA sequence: TGTGCCAGCTCACCACCGCCTAGCGGGAGAGACAATGAGCAGTTCTTC.

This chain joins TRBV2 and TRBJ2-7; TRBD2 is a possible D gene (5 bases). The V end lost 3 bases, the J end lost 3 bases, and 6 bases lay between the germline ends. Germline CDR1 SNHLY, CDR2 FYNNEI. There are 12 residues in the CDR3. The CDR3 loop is CASSDRDYEQYF. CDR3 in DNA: TGTGCCAGCAGTGATCGGGACTACGAGCAGTACTTC.

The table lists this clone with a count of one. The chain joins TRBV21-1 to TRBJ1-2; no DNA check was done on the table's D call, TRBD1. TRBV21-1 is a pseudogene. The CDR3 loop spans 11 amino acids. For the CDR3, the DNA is TGTGCCAGCACAGGGGGCCATGGCTACACCTTC. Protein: CASTGGHGYTF.

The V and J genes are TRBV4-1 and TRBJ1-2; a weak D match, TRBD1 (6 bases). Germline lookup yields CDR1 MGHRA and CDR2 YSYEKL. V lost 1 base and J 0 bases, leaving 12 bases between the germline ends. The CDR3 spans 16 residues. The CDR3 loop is CASSQARDTANYGYTF. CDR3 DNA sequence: TGCGCCAGCAGCCAAGCCCGGGACACAGCTAACTATGGCTACACCTTC.